This T cell receptor beta chain was identified in a study of long-term antiretroviral therapy in people with HIV (dated by TCRdb to between 2021 and 2024). For the wider study: The earliest samples were collected about a decade before the 2015 WHO recommendation for immediate ART, when ART was typically delayed until CD4 counts fell. This retrospective serial study examined whether starting ART and sustained HIV suppression were associated with changes in the composition and diversity of the TRB repertoire in peripheral blood. A total of some 200 cryopreserved PBMC samples came from around 30 adults with confirmed HIV infection and were collected serially over a mean of approximately six years (range 1-12). Of the 25 to 30 participants with HIV, roughly 10 were female. No cross-contamination during QIAcube processing was seen in test extractions of a monoclonal T-cell line run alongside around 30 polyclonal samples. The paper's findings and limits, for the study overall: Starting ART was linked to a significant rise in TRB diversity, yet even with long-term ART the diversity remained significantly lower than in transplant donor controls. Unsorted PBMC were profiled instead of sorted CD4+ and CD8+ T cells because pre-ART samples had limited cell numbers. The samples span the years 2004 to 2017, and the ART regimens used at that time may not be as effective as current regimens. At every time point, the repertoire was dominated by expanded TRB clones first identified before ART initiation, although this dominance fluctuated and, in many PLHIV, declined after ART. CDR3 length ranges in HIV repertoires were narrower than in controls, and network structure suggested an antigen-experienced repertoire with only a slight naive shift after ART. Since PBMC availability was limited, sequencing covered only the TCR beta chain, with no alpha chain pairing. Inferences about post-ART repertoire changes were limited because no data were available on ART adherence, viral resistance or therapy changes.

V is cut by 3 bases and J by 1 base, and the space between the germline ends is 12 bases. The CDR3 covers 15 residues, taking in both the cysteine and the phenylalanine. The sequence is cut down to CDR3 DNA, 45 bases in frame from base 1. CDR1 and CDR2, per the germline V gene (reference sequence), are SGHNT and YYREEE. The immunoSEQ hsTCRB v3.0 assay was used at survey level resolution to sequence the TRB variable region. TRB sequencing targeted a depth of roughly 35,000-55,000 T-cell genomes per sample. TRB libraries were pooled and sequenced on an Illumina MiSeq using a v3 150-cycle kit. For the original study's pipeline: Repertoire analysis was run in R within a reproducible Nextflow workflow that covered QC, data transformation and analysis. LymphoSeq2, an R package for exploring AIRR-Seq data, was used to implement custom analyses. Several samples that produced fewer than 5000 total TRB sequences were removed, so approximately 190 HIV repertoires were analyzed. Among the 200 or so HIV repertoires that were kept, roughly 58 were collected before ART initiation and under 150 were collected after ART initiation. Repertoires were downsampled to 5000 TRB nucleotide sequences, with summary statistics averaged over 100 downsampling iterations. TRB sequences were retained for analysis only if CDR3 regions of at least seven amino acids were present. Two measures captured diversity: a Shannon entropy-derived clonality score and the Gini coefficient. In repertoire networks, the top 5000 CDR3 amino acid sequences were linked whenever an edit distance of one separated two sequences. Antigen specificity groups and MHC restriction were predicted for TRB CDR3 amino acid sequences with GLIPH2. CDR3 amino acid sequences were matched against VDJdb and McPAS-TCR to flag known CMV, EBV, HIV or tissue antigen associations. Pre-ART, post-ART and control groups were compared with Wilcoxon signed-rank tests and Holm-Bonferroni correction. What TCRdb holds here is the immuneACCESS table cut down to in-frame rearrangements. Part of the clones is not present; checked against another copy, under half of the missing clones reflect an unresolved V gene, and the others are unexplained. D and trimming were read from the DNA, whereas the V and J calls and clone size are those reported in that table. The table for this sample lists 19,000 or so clones; around 79% of them were counted only once. The ten most abundant clones make up under 8.5% of the sample.

Inclusion was restricted to participants for whom at least one PBMC sample before ART initiation and at least two post-ART samples were available. All participants with HIV were treated in the United States of America. Before DNA extraction, cryopreserved samples containing 1-10 million PBMC were thawed and washed. At the time of the earliest PBMC sample, participants with HIV were aged between about 20 and 54 years. PBMC samples were contributed by each participant from 1-4 timepoints before ART initiation and 2-8 timepoints after ART initiation, with a median of 7 samples. Serial HIV viral load, CD4+ T-cell count, ART history and demographic data were obtained for every participant. Genomic DNA was extracted from unsorted PBMC with a Qiagen kit on a QIAcube, processed in batches of 12 samples. On this clone: Its antigen is still unknown. The sample holds no much larger clone one base away, and base qualities are not on file.

This TCR was recovered from a man in his thirties or forties with HIV. The rearranged chain carries TRBV5-4 and TRBJ2-3, with the D gene tentatively TRBD1 or TRBD2, based on 6 matching bases in each. Specimen: unsorted PBMCs, collected at the start of antiretroviral therapy. The CDR3 protein is CASSSPGEGTDTQYF. In nucleotide form, the sequence is TGTGCCAGCAGCTCGCCAGGGGAGGGCACAGATACGCAGTATTTT.